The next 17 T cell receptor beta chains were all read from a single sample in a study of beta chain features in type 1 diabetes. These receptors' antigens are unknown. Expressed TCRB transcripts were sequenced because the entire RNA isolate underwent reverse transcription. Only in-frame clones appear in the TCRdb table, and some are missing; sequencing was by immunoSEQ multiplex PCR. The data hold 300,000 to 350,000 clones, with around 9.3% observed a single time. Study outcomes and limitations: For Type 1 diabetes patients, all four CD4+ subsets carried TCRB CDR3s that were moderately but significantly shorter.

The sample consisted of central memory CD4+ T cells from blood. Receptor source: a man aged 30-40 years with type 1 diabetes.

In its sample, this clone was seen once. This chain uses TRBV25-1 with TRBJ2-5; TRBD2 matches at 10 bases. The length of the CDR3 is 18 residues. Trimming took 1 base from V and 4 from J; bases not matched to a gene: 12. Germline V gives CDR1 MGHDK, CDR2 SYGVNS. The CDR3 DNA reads TGTGCCAGCAGTGAATTACCGGGCCTAGCGGGGGCCGTAGAGACCCAGTACTTC. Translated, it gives CASSELPGLAGAVETQYF.

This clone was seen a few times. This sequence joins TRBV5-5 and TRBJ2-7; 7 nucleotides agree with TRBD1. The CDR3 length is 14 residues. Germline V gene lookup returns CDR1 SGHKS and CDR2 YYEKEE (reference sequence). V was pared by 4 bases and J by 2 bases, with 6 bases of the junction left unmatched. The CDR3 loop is CASSGGQLTYEQYF. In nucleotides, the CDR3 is TGTGCCAGCAGCGGGGGACAGCTTACCTACGAGCAGTACTTC. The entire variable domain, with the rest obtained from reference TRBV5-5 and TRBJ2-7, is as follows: DAGVTQSPTHLIKTRGQQVTLRCSPISGHKSVSWYQQVLGQGPQFIFQYYEKEERGRGNFPDRFSARQFPNYSSELNVNALLLGDSALYLCASSGGQLTYEQYFGPGTRLTVT.

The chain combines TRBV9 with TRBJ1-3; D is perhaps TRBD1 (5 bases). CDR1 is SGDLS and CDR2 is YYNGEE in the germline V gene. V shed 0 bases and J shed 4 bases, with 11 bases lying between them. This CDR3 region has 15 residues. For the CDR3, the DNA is TGTGCCAGCAGCGTAGGAGGAGGACACGGAAACACCATATATTTT. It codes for CASSVGGGHGNTIYF.

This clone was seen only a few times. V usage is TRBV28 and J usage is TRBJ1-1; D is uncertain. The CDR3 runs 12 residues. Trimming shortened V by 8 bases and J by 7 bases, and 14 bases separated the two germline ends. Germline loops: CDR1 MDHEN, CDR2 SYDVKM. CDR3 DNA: TGTGCCAGCTCACTGGGAAGCCGTGAAGCTTTCTTT. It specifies CASSLGSREAFF.

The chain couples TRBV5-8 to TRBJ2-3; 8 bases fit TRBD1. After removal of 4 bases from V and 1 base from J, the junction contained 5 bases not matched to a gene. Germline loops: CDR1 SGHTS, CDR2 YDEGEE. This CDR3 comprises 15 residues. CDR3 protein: CASSRGQVRTDTQYF. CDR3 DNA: TGTGCCAGCAGCCGGGGACAGGTTCGCACAGATACGCAGTATTTT.

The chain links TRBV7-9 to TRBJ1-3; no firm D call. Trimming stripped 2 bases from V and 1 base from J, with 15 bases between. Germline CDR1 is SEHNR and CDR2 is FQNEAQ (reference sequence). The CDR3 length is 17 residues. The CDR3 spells CASSLNPWALSGNTIYF. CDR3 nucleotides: TGTGCCAGCAGCTTAAACCCCTGGGCTCTTTCTGGAAACACCATATATTTT.

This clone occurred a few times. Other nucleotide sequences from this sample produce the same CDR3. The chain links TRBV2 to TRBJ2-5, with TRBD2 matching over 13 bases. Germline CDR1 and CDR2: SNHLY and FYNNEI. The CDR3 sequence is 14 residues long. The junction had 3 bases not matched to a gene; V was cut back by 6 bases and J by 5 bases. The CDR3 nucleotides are TGTGCCAGCAGCGGACTAGCGGGGGAGGAGACCCAGTACTTC. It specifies CASSGLAGEETQYF.

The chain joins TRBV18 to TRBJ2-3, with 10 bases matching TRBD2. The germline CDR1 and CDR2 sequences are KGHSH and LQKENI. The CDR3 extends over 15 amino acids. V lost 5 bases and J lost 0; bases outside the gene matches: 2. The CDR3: CASSWTSGSTDTQYF. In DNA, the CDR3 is TGTGCCAGCTCATGGACTAGCGGTAGCACAGATACGCAGTATTTT.

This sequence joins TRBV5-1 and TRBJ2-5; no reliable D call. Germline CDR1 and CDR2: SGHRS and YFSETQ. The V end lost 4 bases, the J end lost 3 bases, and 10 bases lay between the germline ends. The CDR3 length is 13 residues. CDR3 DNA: TGCGCCAGCAGCCGTGATGCTGAAGAGACCCAGTACTTC. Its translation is CASSRDAEETQYF.

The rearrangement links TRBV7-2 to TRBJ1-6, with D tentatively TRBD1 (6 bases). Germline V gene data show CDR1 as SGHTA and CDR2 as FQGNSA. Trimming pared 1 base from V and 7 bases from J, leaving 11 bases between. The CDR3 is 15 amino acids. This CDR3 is CASSLGARGNSPLHF. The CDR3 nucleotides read TGTGCCAGCAGCTTAGGGGCGAGGGGGAATTCACCCCTCCACTTT.

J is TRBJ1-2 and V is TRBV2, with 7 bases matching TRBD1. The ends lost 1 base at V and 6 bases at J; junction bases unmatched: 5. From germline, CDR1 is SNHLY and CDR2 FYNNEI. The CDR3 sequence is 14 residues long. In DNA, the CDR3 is TGTGCCAGCAGTGAAGGAAACAGGGGACATGGCTACACCTTC. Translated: CASSEGNRGHGYTF.

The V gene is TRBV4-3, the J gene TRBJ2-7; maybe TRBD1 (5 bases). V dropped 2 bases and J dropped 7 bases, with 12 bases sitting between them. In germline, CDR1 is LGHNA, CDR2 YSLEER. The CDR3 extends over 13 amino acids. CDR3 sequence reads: CASSQRQGLEQYF. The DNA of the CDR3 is TGCGCCAGCAGCCAAAGGCAGGGTCTAGAGCAGTACTTC.

CDR3 coding DNA: TGTGCCAGCAGTTACCGTACAGGTTCCTACGAGCAGTACTTC. The encoded protein is CASSYRTGSYEQYF. The chain recombines TRBV6-5 with TRBJ2-5; TRBD1 might be the D (5 bases). The better agreement between TRBJ2-7 and the DNA end casts doubt on the J call. The CDR3 consists of 14 residues. Germline values: CDR1 MNHEY, CDR2 SVGAGI.

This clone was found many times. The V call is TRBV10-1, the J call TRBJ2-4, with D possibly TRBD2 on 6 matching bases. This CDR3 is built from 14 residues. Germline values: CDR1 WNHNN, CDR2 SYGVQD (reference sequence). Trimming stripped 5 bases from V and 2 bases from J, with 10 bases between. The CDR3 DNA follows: TGCGCCAGCAGTTCCGGAGGGTCCAAAAACATTCAGTACTTC. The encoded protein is CASSSGGSKNIQYF.

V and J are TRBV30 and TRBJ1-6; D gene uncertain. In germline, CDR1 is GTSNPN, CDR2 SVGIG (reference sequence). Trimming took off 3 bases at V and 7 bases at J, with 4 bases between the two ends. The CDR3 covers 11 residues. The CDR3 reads CAWRQNSPLHF. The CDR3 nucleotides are TGTGCCTGGAGACAAAATTCACCCCTCCACTTT.

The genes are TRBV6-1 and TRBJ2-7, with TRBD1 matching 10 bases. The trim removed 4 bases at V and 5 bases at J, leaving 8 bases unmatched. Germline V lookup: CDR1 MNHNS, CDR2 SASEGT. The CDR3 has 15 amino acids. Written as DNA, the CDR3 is TGTGCCAGCAGTGGGCCCCGGGACAGGGGCCACGAGCAGTACTTC. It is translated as CASSGPRDRGHEQYF.

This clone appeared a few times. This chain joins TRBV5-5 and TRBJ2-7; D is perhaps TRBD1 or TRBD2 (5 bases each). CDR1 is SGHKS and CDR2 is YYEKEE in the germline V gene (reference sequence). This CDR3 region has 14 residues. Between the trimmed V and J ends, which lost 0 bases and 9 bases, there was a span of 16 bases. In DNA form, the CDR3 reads TGTGCCAGCAGCTTGGGATTCGCGAGGGGCGGGCAGTACTTC. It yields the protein CASSLGFARGGQYF.